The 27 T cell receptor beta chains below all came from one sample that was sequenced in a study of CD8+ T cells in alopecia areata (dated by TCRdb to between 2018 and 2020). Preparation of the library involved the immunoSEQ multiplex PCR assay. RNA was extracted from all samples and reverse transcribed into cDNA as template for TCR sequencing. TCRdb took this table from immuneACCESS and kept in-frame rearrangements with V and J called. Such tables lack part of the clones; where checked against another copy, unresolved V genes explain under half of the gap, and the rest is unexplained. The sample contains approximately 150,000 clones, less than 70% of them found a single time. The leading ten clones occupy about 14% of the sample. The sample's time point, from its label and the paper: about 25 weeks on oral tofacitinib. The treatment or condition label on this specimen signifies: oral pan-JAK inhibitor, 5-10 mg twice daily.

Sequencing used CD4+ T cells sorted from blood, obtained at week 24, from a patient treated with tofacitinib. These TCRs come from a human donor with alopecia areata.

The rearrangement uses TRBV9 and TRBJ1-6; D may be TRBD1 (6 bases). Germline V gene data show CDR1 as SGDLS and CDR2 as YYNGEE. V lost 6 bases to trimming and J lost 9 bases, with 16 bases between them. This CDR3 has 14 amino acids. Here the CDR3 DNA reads TGTGCCAGCAACCCTACAGGGACGAGTTCACCCCTCCACTTT. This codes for CASNPTGTSSPLHF.

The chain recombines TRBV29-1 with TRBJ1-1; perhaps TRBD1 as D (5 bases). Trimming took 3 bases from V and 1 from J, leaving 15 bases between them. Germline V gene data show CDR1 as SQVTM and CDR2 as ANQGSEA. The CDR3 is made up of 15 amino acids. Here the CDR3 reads CSVDLWGRRNTEAFF. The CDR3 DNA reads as TGCAGCGTTGACTTGTGGGGCAGGCGGAACACTGAAGCTTTCTTT.

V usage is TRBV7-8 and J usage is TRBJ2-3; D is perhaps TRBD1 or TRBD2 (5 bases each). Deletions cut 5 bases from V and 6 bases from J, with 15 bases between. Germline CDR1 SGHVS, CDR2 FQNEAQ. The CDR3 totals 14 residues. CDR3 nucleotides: TGTGCCAGCAGCCCAGGGACCAACTCGGATACGCAGTATTTT. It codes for CASSPGTNSDTQYF.

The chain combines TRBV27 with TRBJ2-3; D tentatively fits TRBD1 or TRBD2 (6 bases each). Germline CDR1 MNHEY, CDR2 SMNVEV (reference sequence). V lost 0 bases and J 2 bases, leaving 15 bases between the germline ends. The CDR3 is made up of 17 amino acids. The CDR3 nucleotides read TGTGCCAGCAGTTTATCCTATGGGGGGCGGTACACAGATACGCAGTATTTT. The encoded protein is CASSLSYGGRYTDTQYF.

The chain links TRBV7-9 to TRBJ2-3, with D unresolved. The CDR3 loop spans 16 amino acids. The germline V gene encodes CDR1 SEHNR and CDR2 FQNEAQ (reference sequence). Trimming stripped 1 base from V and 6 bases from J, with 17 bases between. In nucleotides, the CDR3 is TGTGCCAGCAGCTTAGTTGGGCCCTCGTTGATGGATACGCAGTATTTT. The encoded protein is CASSLVGPSLMDTQYF.

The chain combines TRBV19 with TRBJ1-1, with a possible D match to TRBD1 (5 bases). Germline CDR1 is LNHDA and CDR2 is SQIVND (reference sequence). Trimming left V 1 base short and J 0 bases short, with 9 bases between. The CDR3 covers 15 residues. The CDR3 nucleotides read TGTGCCAGTAGTATAGTTGGGGCTATGAACACTGAAGCTTTCTTT. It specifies CASSIVGAMNTEAFF.

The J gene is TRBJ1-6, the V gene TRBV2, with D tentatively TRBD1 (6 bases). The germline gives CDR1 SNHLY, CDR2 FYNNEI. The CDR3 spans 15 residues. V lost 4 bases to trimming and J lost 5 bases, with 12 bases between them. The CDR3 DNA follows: TGTGCCAGCAGTGTCGGGGGCAGGGATAATTCACCCCTCCACTTT. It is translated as CASSVGGRDNSPLHF.

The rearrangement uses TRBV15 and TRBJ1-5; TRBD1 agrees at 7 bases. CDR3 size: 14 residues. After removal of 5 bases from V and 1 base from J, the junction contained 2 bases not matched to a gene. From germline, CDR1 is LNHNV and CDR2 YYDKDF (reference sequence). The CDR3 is CATSWGQSNQPQHF. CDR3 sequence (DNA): TGTGCCACCAGCTGGGGACAGAGCAATCAGCCCCAGCATTTT.

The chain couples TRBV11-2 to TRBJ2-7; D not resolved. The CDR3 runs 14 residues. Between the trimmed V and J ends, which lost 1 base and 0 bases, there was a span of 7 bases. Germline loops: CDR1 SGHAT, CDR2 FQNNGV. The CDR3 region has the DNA TGTGCCAGCAGCTTAGGTCGAGCCTCCTACGAGCAGTACTTC. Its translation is CASSLGRASYEQYF.

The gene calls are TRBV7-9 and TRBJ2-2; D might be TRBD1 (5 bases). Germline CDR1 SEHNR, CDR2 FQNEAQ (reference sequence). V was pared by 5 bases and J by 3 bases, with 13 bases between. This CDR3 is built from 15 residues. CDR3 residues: CASSHSRQYTGELFF. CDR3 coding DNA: TGTGCCAGCAGCCATTCTCGACAGTACACCGGGGAGCTGTTTTTT.

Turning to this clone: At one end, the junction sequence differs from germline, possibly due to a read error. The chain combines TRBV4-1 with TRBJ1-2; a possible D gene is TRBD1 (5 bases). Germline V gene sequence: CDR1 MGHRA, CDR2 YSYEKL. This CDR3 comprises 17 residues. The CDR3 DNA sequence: TGCGCCAGCAGCCAAGACTCCGAATGGGGACCTAATTATGGCTACACCTTC. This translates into CASSQDSEWGPNYGYTF.

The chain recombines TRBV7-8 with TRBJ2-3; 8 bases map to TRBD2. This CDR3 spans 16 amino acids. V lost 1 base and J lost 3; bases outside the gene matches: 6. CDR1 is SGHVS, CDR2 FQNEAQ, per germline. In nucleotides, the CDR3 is TGTGCCAGCAGCTTAGGTCCGGGGGGGCTGACAGATACGCAGTATTTT. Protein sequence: CASSLGPGGLTDTQYF.

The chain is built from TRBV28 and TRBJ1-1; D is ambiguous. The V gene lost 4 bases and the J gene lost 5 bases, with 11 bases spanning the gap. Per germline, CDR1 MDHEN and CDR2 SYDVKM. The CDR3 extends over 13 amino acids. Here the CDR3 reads CASSYVWRTEAFF. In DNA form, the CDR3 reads TGTGCCAGCAGTTACGTCTGGAGGACTGAAGCTTTCTTT.

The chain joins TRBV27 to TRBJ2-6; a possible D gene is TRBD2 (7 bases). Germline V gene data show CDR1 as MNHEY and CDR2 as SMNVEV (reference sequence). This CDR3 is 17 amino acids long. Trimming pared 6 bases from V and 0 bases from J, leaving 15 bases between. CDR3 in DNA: TGTGCCAGCAGGAAGCAGGGAGGGGGCTCTGGGGCCAACGTCCTGACTTTC. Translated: CASRKQGGGSGANVLTF.

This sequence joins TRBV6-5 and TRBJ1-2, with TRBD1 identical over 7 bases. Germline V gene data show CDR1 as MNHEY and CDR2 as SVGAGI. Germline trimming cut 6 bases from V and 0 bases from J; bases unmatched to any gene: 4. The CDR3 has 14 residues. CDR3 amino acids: CASSVRGTNYGYTF. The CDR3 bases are TGTGCCAGCAGCGTCAGGGGGACTAACTATGGCTACACCTTC.

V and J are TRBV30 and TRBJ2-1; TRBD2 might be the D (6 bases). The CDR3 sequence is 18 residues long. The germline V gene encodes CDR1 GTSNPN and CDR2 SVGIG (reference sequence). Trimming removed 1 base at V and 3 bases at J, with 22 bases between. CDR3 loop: CAWSAIQGGPGNYNEQFF. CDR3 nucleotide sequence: TGTGCCTGGAGTGCCATCCAGGGAGGACCAGGGAACTACAATGAGCAGTTCTTC. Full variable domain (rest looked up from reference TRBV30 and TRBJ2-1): SQTIHQWPATLVQPVGSPLSLECTVEGTSNPNLYWYRQAAGRGLQLLFYSVGIGQISSEVPQNLSASRPQDRQFILSSKKLLLSDSGFYLCAWSAIQGGPGNYNEQFFGPGTRLTVL.

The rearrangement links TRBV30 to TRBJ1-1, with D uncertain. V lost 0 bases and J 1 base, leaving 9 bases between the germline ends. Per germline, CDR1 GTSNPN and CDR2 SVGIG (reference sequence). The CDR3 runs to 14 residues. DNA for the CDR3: TGTGCCTGGAGTGTAACCAGCACGAACACTGAAGCTTTCTTT. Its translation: CAWSVTSTNTEAFF.

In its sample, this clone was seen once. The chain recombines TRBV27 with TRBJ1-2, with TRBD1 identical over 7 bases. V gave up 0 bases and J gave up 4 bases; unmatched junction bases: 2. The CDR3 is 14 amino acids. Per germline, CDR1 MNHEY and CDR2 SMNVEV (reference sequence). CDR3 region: CASSLSGQTYGYTF. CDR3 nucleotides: TGTGCCAGCAGTTTATCGGGACAGACCTATGGCTACACCTTC.

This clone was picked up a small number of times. CDR3 protein: CASSLQPGQESGYTF. Here the CDR3 DNA reads TGTGCCAGCAGTCTACAACCGGGACAGGAGAGCGGCTACACCTTC. The chain employs TRBV6-1 and TRBJ1-2; 8 bases match TRBD1. V was clipped by 5 bases and J by 8 bases; unmatched bases: 13. Looked up from germline, CDR1 is MNHNS and CDR2 is SASEGT. The CDR3 spans 15 residues.

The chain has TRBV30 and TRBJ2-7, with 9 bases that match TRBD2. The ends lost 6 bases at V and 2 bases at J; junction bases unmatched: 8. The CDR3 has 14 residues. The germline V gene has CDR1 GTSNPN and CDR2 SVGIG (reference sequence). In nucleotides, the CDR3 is TGTGCCTGTAAGTCTGGGACTAGCACCTACGAGCAGTACTTC. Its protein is CACKSGTSTYEQYF.

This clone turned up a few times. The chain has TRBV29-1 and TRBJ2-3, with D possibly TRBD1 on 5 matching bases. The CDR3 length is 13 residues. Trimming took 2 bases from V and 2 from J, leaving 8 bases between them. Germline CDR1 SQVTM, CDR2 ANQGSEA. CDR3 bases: TGCAGCGTTGAATACAGGCCCACAGATACGCAGTATTTT. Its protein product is CSVEYRPTDTQYF.

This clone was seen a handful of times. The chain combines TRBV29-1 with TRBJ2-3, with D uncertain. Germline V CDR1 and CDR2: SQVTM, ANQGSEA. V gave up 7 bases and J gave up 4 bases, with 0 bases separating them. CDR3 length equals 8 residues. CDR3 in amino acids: CSADTQYF. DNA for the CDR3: TGCAGCGCAGATACGCAGTATTTT.

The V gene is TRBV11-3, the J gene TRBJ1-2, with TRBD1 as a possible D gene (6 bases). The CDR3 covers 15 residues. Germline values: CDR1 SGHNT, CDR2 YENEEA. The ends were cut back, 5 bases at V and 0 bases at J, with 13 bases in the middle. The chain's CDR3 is CASSPDRLANYGYTF. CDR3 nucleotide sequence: TGTGCCAGCAGCCCCGACAGGTTAGCTAACTATGGCTACACCTTC. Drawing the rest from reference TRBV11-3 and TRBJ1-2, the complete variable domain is EAGVVQSPRYKIIEKKQPVAFWCNPISGHNTLYWYLQNLGQGPELLIRYENEEAVDDSQLPKDRFSAERLKGVDSTLKIQPAELGDSAVYLCASSPDRLANYGYTFGSGTRLTVV.

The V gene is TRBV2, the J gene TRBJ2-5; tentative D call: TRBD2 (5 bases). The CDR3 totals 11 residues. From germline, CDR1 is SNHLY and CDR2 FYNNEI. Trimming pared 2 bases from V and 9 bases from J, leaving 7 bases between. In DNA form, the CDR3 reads TGTGCCAGCAGTGAAAGGAGGTCCCAGTACTTC. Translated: CASSERRSQYF.

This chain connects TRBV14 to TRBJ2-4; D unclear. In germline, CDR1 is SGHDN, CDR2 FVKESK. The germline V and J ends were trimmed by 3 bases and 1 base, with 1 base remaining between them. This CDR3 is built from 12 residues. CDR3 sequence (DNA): TGTGCCAGCAGCCAGGCCAAAAACATTCAGTACTTC. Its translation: CASSQAKNIQYF. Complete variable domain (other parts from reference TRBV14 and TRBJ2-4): EAGVTQFPSHSVIEKGQTVTLRCDPISGHDNLYWYRRVMGKEIKFLLHFVKESKQDESGMPNNRFLAERTGGTYSTLKVQPAELEDSGVYFCASSQAKNIQYFGAGTRLSVL.

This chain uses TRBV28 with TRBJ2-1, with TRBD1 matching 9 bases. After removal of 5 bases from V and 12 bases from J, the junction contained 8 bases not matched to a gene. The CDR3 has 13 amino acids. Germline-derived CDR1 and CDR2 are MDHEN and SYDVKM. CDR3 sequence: CASSGDRARGQFF. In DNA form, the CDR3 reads TGTGCCAGCAGTGGGGACAGGGCCCGGGGGCAGTTCTTC.

DNA of the CDR3: TGTGCCTGGAGTCCAAGACGGGTACTGAACACTGAAGCTTTCTTT. It specifies CAWSPRRVLNTEAFF. The chain carries TRBV30 and TRBJ1-1; D is ambiguous. The V end lost 2 bases, the J end lost 0 bases, and 13 bases lay between the germline ends. There are 15 residues in the CDR3. Per the germline V gene, CDR1 is GTSNPN and CDR2 is SVGIG (reference sequence). The entire variable domain, with the rest obtained from reference TRBV30 and TRBJ1-1, is as follows: SQTIHQWPATLVQPVGSPLSLECTVEGTSNPNLYWYRQAAGRGLQLLFYSVGIGQISSEVPQNLSASRPQDRQFILSSKKLLLSDSGFYLCAWSPRRVLNTEAFFGQGTRLTVV.